The 11 T cell receptor beta chains listed next were all sequenced from one sample in a study of radiotherapy plus CTLA-4 blockade in lung cancer. Using immunoSEQ multiplex PCR, the repertoire was profiled, and TCRdb retains in-frame clones only, with some absent. The sample holds over 60,000 clones, around 87% seen once. The sequencing here drew on peripheral blood, taken from a patient treated with radiotherapy plus ipilimumab. The receptors come from a human donor with non-small cell lung cancer who had stable disease on radiotherapy plus ipilimumab.

The chain carries TRBV28 and TRBJ2-1, with D perhaps assigned TRBD1 or TRBD2 (5 bases each). The CDR3 runs to 12 residues. The germline V and J ends were trimmed by 4 bases and 14 bases, with 15 bases remaining between them. Germline CDR1 reads MDHEN; CDR2 reads SYDVKM. The CDR3 here is CASSSGPVGKFF. CDR3 nucleotides: TGTGCCAGCAGTTCGGGGCCCGTGGGAAAGTTCTTC.

This CDR3 is CASSRDRDYGYTF. Here the CDR3 DNA reads TGTGCCAGCAGTAGGGACAGGGACTATGGCTACACCTTC. This chain connects TRBV6-5 to TRBJ1-2, with 9 bases identical to TRBD1. Germline trimming cut 5 bases from V and 3 bases from J; bases unmatched to any gene: 1. Germline-derived CDR1 and CDR2 are MNHEY and SVGAGI. The CDR3 covers 13 residues.

A word on this clone: Germline and junction disagree at one end, which may indicate a read error. The chain uses TRBV7-3 and TRBJ2-4; either TRBD1 or TRBD2 may fit D (5 bases each). This CDR3 region has 15 residues. CDR1 and CDR2 from the germline V gene are SGHTA and FQGTGA. The CDR3 loop is CASSSNLGESRSLNF. DNA for the CDR3: TGTGCCAGCAGCTCTAATCTGGGGGAGTCACGATCTCTAAACTTC.

The gene calls are TRBV27 and TRBJ2-1; a weak D match, TRBD2 (6 bases). Germline V lookup: CDR1 MNHEY, CDR2 SMNVEV (reference sequence). This CDR3 has 14 amino acids. The V end lost 6 bases, the J end lost 4 bases, and 13 bases lay between the germline ends. CDR3: CASSEDYTYNEQFF. Here the CDR3 DNA reads TGTGCCAGCAGCGAGGACTATACTTACAATGAGCAGTTCTTC.

The rearrangement uses TRBV7-7 and TRBJ2-7; D not resolved. The V end was cut by 1 base, the J end by 6 bases, with 10 bases between. CDR3 length equals 13 residues. Germline assignment: CDR1 SSHAT and CDR2 FNYEAQ (reference sequence). The CDR3, as DNA: TGTGCCAGCAGCTTAGGGGCCTCGGGCGAGCAGTACTTC. It is translated as CASSLGASGEQYF. Drawing the rest from reference TRBV7-7 and TRBJ2-7, the complete variable domain is GAGVSQSPRYKVTKRGQDVTLRCDPISSHATLYWYQQALGQGPEFLTYFNYEAQPDKSGLPSDRFSAERPEGSISTLTIQRTEQRDSAMYRCASSLGASGEQYFGPGTRLTVT.

This rearrangement joins TRBV30 to TRBJ1-6; maybe TRBD1 (5 bases). Germline lookup yields CDR1 GTSNPN and CDR2 SVGIG (reference sequence). Trimming stripped 3 bases from V and 4 bases from J, with 13 bases between. There are 15 residues in the CDR3. The CDR3: CAWRAPGPYNSPLHF. The CDR3, as DNA: TGTGCCTGGAGGGCGCCAGGGCCATATAATTCACCCCTCCACTTT. The full variable domain, its missing parts supplied by reference TRBV30 and TRBJ1-6, is SQTIHQWPATLVQPVGSPLSLECTVEGTSNPNLYWYRQAAGRGLQLLFYSVGIGQISSEVPQNLSASRPQDRQFILSSKKLLLSDSGFYLCAWRAPGPYNSPLHFGNGTRLTVT.

The V call is TRBV11-1, the J call TRBJ2-7, with a possible D match to TRBD2 (5 bases). Germline values: CDR1 SGHAT, CDR2 FQDESV (reference sequence). V lost 1 base, J lost 0 bases, and 10 bases lay in between. The CDR3 has 15 residues. CDR3 nucleotides: TGTGCCAGCAGCTTAGGAGGGCCTACCTCCTACGAGCAGTACTTC. Its protein is CASSLGGPTSYEQYF.

This clone was counted between two and nine times. The V gene is TRBV18, the J gene TRBJ1-2; D is unclear. This CDR3 contains 15 residues. Trimming cost V 2 bases and J 8 bases, with 18 bases left between them. The germline CDR1 and CDR2 sequences are KGHSH and LQKENI. In nucleotides, the CDR3 is TGTGCCAGCTCACCAACAGCGACACATAAGGAGGGCTACACCTTC. Translation gives CASSPTATHKEGYTF.

The chain uses TRBV15 and TRBJ2-5; the D is unclear. The CDR3 contains 10 residues. Trimming stripped 7 bases from V and 5 bases from J, with 5 bases between. The V gene's germline CDR1 is LNHNV and CDR2 YYDKDF (reference sequence). For the CDR3, the DNA is TGTGCCACCATAGGGGAGACCCAGTACTTC. Amino acids: CATIGETQYF. Combining the CDR3 with reference TRBV15 and TRBJ2-5 gives the whole variable domain DAMVIQNPRYQVTQFGKPVTLSCSQTLNHNVMYWYQQKSSQAPKLLFHYYDKDFNNEADTPDNFQSRRPNTSFCFLDIRSPGLGDTAMYLCATIGETQYFGPGTRLLVL.

The chain employs TRBV11-3 and TRBJ2-2; D gene unclear. With 5 bases removed from V and 5 bases from J, the gap between germline ends came to 6 bases. CDR3 length: 12 residues. CDR1 and CDR2 (germline): SGHNT, YENEEA. The CDR3 is CASSTETGELFF. The CDR3 DNA reads TGTGCCAGCAGCACAGAGACCGGGGAGCTGTTTTTT.

V usage is TRBV14 and J usage is TRBJ1-2; D gene uncertain. The CDR3 is 15 amino acids. Germline-derived CDR1 and CDR2 are SGHDN and FVKESK. V was clipped by 2 bases and J by 6 bases, with 16 bases between them. DNA for the CDR3: TGTGCCAGCAGCCAAATTCACCGGGCCGTCGATGGCTACACCTTC. Protein product: CASSQIHRAVDGYTF. Supplemented by reference TRBV14 and TRBJ1-2, the full variable domain reads EAGVTQFPSHSVIEKGQTVTLRCDPISGHDNLYWYRRVMGKEIKFLLHFVKESKQDESGMPNNRFLAERTGGTYSTLKVQPAELEDSGVYFCASSQIHRAVDGYTFGSGTRLTVV.